What follows is one TCR beta chain and its context. Its antigen is as yet unknown. This sample stems from a study of PD-1 blockade in classical Hodgkin lymphoma. Study results and caveats: There was a significant rise in CD4+ TCR diversity by C4D1, with no such rise for CD8+. Lower baseline TCR diversity was reported for newly diagnosed patients than for healthy donors.

Regarding time point: cycle 4 day 1 (C4D1), after less than seven weeks of nivolumab. Every patient was affected by relapse after autologous stem cell transplantation, while exposure to brentuximab vedotin was not uniform. Starting with thawed PBMCs, CD4+ T cells were purified by magnetic negative selection. Profiled with immunoSEQ multiplex PCR; TCRdb holds only in-frame clones, not every one. The repertoire holds about 9,700 clones, roughly four fifths seen once, with over 4.5% in the top ten. The clonotype comes from a human donor with classical Hodgkin lymphoma. The sequenced sample was CD4+ T cells from blood, obtained before the fourth cycle of nivolumab.

CDR3 region: CASSQEPGPEAYNEQFF. CDR3 in DNA: TGCGCCAGCAGCCAAGAGCCGGGCCCAGAAGCCTACAATGAGCAGTTCTTC. The V and J genes are TRBV4-1 and TRBJ2-1; D gene ambiguous. This CDR3 has 17 residues. CDR1 MGHRA and CDR2 YSYEKL come from the germline V gene. Trimming left V 0 bases short and J 2 bases short, with 14 bases between.